Following are 9 T cell receptor beta chains from one sample sequenced in a study of vaccination and CD4 T cells after COVID-19. Sequence data for DNA of cultured CD4+ T cells were generated by the Oncomine TCR Beta short-read assay. In TCRdb, the PCR reads were re-called with MiXCR into one record per CDR3 protein. Among 21,000 or so distinct CDR3 sequences, around 50% were seen once, and the ten largest hold approximately 5.9%. Their recognized antigens are unknown. Treatment specified: roughly 10-day PBMC culture with coronavirus spike peptide pools or control peptides (ViraFEST assay). The sample taken for sequencing was CD4+ T cells from blood, cultured in vitro. Every receptor here comes from a human donor who had recovered from COVID-19.

This clonotype came up once. The J gene is TRBJ2-7, the V gene TRBV20-1; D ambiguous. Germline V gene sequence: CDR1 DFQATT, CDR2 SNEGSKA (reference sequence). The CDR3 sequence is 15 residues long. The V and J ends lost 3 bases and 2 bases respectively, with 17 bases between them. This chain's CDR3 is CSASRARTATYEQYF. CDR3 bases: TGCAGTGCTAGTAGGGCCAGGACCGCAACCTACGAGCAGTACTTC.

Here the CDR3 reads CASSLVLQGKETQYF. Here the CDR3 DNA reads TGTGCCAGCAGCTTAGTTTTGCAGGGGAAGGAGACCCAGTACTTC. V and J are TRBV7-8 and TRBJ2-5, with a tentative D call TRBD1 (6 bases). The CDR3 is 15 residues long. V was clipped by 1 base and J by 5 bases, with 14 bases between them. The germline V gene encodes CDR1 SGHVS and CDR2 FQNEAQ.

V and J are TRBV5-6 and TRBJ1-2; D is possibly TRBD1 (6 bases). The CDR3 runs 15 residues. Germline CDR1 SGHDT, CDR2 YYEEEE. V was shortened by 0 bases and J by 6 bases, with 15 bases between the two germline ends. CDR3 sequence reads: CASSLAVRGQNGYTF. CDR3 DNA: TGTGCCAGCAGCTTGGCGGTCAGGGGTCAGAATGGCTACACCTTC.

V gene TRBV28 combines with J gene TRBJ1-3; TRBD1 agrees at 8 bases. The CDR3 sequence is 14 residues long. From germline, CDR1 is MDHEN and CDR2 SYDVKM. With 3 bases clipped from V and 4 bases from J, the junction kept 2 bases outside the gene matches. CDR3 sequence (DNA): TGTGCCAGCAGTTTGAACAGGGGGGGAAACACCATATATTTT. Its protein product is CASSLNRGGNTIYF. Variable domain in full (rest from reference TRBV28 and TRBJ1-3): DVKVTQSSRYLVKRTGEKVFLECVQDMDHENMFWYRQDPGLGLRLIYFSYDVKMKEKGDIPEGYSVSREKKERFSLILESASTNQTSMYLCASSLNRGGNTIYFGEGSWLTVV.

This clonotype appeared a few times. The V call is TRBV29-1, the J call TRBJ1-5, with TRBD1 as a possible D gene (5 bases). Trimming took 5 bases from V and 1 from J, leaving 12 bases between them. The CDR3 contains 14 residues. CDR1 and CDR2 (germline): SQVTM, ANQGSEA. The CDR3 sequence is CSVKTDTSNQPQHF. The CDR3 DNA follows: TGCAGCGTTAAGACAGACACGAGCAATCAGCCCCAGCATTTT.

This clonotype was detected only a few times. The junction and the germline gene differ at one end; a read error may be behind it. The chain joins TRBV7-2 to TRBJ2-1, with TRBD2 matching over 10 bases. The CDR3 has 12 amino acids. CDR1 SGHTA and CDR2 FQGNSA come from the germline V gene. CDR3 sequence: CASSRLGTSVLF. In DNA, the CDR3 is TGTGCCAGCAGCCGTCTTGGGACTAGCGTCCTCTTC. Full variable domain (rest looked up from reference TRBV7-2 and TRBJ2-1): GAGVSQSPSNKVTEKGKDVELRCDPISGHTALYWYRQSLGQGLEFLIYFQGNSAPDKSGLPSDRFSAERTGGSVSTLTIQRTQQEDSAVYLCASSRLGTSVLFGPGTRLTVL.

J is TRBJ2-2 and V is TRBV3-1, with D unresolved. In germline, CDR1 is LGHDT, CDR2 YNNKEL (reference sequence). V was cut by 3 bases and J by 0 bases, with 5 bases left in between. The CDR3 contains 14 residues. CDR3 residues: CASSQSSNTGELFF. CDR3 coding DNA: TGTGCCAGCAGCCAGAGCTCGAACACCGGGGAGCTGTTTTTT.

The CDR3 DNA sequence: TGTGCCAGCAGCTTCAGCGGGAGGTCGAATACGCAGTATTTT. This translates into CASSFSGRSNTQYF. V is TRBV27 and J is TRBJ2-3; 9 bases align to TRBD2. CDR1 is MNHEY, CDR2 SMNVEV, per germline (reference sequence). Germline trimming cut 6 bases from V and 7 bases from J; bases unmatched to any gene: 8. The CDR3 spans 14 residues.

The chain recombines TRBV5-1 with TRBJ2-4; the D is unclear. CDR3 length: 13 amino acids. Germline values: CDR1 SGHRS, CDR2 YFSETQ. V lost 4 bases to trimming and J lost 5 bases, with 10 bases between them. This CDR3 reads CASSPDRQNIQYF. CDR3 coding DNA: TGCGCCAGCAGCCCCGACCGCCAAAACATTCAGTACTTC.